The T cell receptor beta chain described here comes from a study of blood T cell repertoires in COVID-19. V dropped 1 base and J dropped 1 base, with 7 bases sitting between them. Germline V gene data show CDR1 as LGHNA and CDR2 as YNFKEQ. The CDR3 sequence is 14 residues long. Per the original methods: By means of reference gene primer amplification, nucleated cell counts were estimated. The repertoire was sequenced with immunoSEQ multiplex PCR; TCRdb's copy has only in-frame clones and lacks some. The V and J calls and clone size come from that table; D and trimming were worked out from the DNA. The sample lists around 24,000 clones; around 89% were seen once.

The sequenced sample was peripheral blood. The chain couples TRBV4-2 to TRBJ2-5; a possible D gene is TRBD1 (6 bases). This receptor was obtained from a woman in her sixties with active COVID-19. CDR3 nucleotides: TGTGCCAGCAGCCAAGCACAGGGCCAAGAGACCCAGTACTTC. It specifies CASSQAQGQETQYF.